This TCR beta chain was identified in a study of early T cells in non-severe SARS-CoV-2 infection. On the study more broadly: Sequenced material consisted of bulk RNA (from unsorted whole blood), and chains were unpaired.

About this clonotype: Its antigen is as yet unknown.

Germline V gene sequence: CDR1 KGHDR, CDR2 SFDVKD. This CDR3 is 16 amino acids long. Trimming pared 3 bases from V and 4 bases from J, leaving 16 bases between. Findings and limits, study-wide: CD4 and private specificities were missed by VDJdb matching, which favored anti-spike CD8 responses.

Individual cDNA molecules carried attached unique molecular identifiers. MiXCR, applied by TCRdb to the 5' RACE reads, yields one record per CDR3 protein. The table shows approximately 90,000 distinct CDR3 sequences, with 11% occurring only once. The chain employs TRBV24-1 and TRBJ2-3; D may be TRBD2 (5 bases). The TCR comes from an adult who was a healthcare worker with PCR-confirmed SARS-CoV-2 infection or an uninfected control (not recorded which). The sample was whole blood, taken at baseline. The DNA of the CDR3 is TGTGCCACCAGTGATCGTCAGTCGGGGTTTCCAGATACGCAGTATTTT. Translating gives CATSDRQSGFPDTQYF.